Below are 8 T cell receptor beta chains sequenced from a single sample in a study of T cells after yellow fever vaccination. TCRdb reprocessed the 5' RACE reads with MiXCR, giving one entry per CDR3 protein. The repertoire includes 600,000 to 750,000 distinct CDR3 sequences, 9% to 15% of them detected once, and more than 13% sits in the top ten. Here the sequenced sample was PBMCs, taken on the day of the yellow fever booster vaccination. These receptors came from a man aged 30-40 years who received the YFV17D yellow fever vaccine.

The chain combines TRBV29-1 with TRBJ2-7, with 7 bases identical to TRBD1. The ends lost 0 bases at V and 1 base at J; junction bases unmatched: 9. Germline CDR1 reads SQVTM; CDR2 reads ANQGSEA. CDR3 length equals 16 residues. CDR3 region: CSVEERGQGPSYEQYF. The CDR3 DNA reads TGCAGCGTTGAAGAGAGGGGGCAGGGGCCTTCCTACGAGCAGTACTTC.

In this sample, this clonotype turned up a few times. The genes are TRBV10-2 and TRBJ2-1; 8 bases fit TRBD2. This CDR3 has 16 residues. In germline, CDR1 is WSHSY, CDR2 SAAADI. Losses at the gene ends were 7 bases for V and 9 bases for J; bases not matched to a gene: 17. The CDR3 spells CASNDPLKREYGEQFF. As DNA, the CDR3 is TGCGCCAGCAATGACCCGTTGAAGCGGGAGTATGGTGAGCAGTTCTTC.

This clonotype has only a few counts. This chain uses TRBV28 with TRBJ2-7; TRBD1 aligns across 8 bases. The CDR3 runs to 15 residues. J was trimmed by 3 bases and V by 3 bases; bases with no gene match: 7. The germline V gene has CDR1 MDHEN and CDR2 SYDVKM. DNA for the CDR3: TGTGCCAGCAGTTTGAGGACAGGGACTTTCTACGAGCAGTACTTC. It yields the protein CASSLRTGTFYEQYF.

This clonotype was counted between two and nine times. The chain is built from TRBV10-3 and TRBJ1-5; D is unclear. The CDR3 has 13 amino acids. V gave up 4 bases and J gave up 1 base, with 5 bases separating them. CDR1 and CDR2 (germline): ENHRY, SYGVKD. This CDR3 reads CAISGNSNQPQHF. CDR3 bases: TGTGCCATCAGTGGGAACAGCAATCAGCCCCAGCATTTT.

The rearrangement links TRBV23-1 to TRBJ2-1, with 7 bases identical to TRBD2. TRBV23-1 is an ORF, and what it does is uncertain. J gave up 5 bases and V 0 bases, and 19 bases lay outside the gene matches. The CDR3 is 20 residues long. CDR3 DNA sequence: TGCGCCAGCAGTCAATCGGCGCAGGCCTTAGGGACTACCTCGGACAATGAGCAGTTCTTC. Its protein product is CASSQSAQALGTTSDNEQFF.

The V and J genes are TRBV24-1 and TRBJ2-5; possibly TRBD2 for D (6 bases). With 7 bases removed from V and 3 bases from J, the gap between germline ends came to 14 bases. The CDR3 extends over 14 amino acids. The germline CDR1 and CDR2 sequences are KGHDR and SFDVKD. The DNA of the CDR3 is TGTGCCACCAGCGGATGGGGGGAGGAAGAGACCCAGTACTTC. Translating it yields CATSGWGEEETQYF.

This clonotype occurred a few times. The genes are TRBV7-9 and TRBJ1-2; no clear D gene. The V end lost 5 bases, the J end lost 6 bases, and 19 bases lay between the germline ends. Germline values: CDR1 SEHNR, CDR2 FQNEAQ (reference sequence). The CDR3 consists of 15 residues. The CDR3 here is CASSPEAHRRDGYTF. The CDR3 nucleotides are TGTGCCAGCAGCCCAGAGGCCCACCGGCGCGATGGCTACACCTTC. The full variable domain, completed using reference TRBV7-9 and TRBJ1-2, is DTGVSQNPRHKITKRGQNVTFRCDPISEHNRLYWYRQTLGQGPEFLTYFQNEAQLEKSRLLSDRFSAERPKGSFSTLEIQRTEQGDSAMYLCASSPEAHRRDGYTFGSGTRLTVV.

Ten or more counts support this clonotype. The V call is TRBV29-1, the J call TRBJ2-6; D remains unclear. This CDR3 spans 14 amino acids. Trimming removed 1 base from V and 4 bases from J, with 8 bases in between. Germline assignment: CDR1 SQVTM and CDR2 ANQGSEA. The chain's CDR3 is CSVEAQAGANVLTF. The CDR3 nucleotides are TGCAGCGTTGAAGCCCAGGCCGGGGCCAACGTCCTGACTTTC.